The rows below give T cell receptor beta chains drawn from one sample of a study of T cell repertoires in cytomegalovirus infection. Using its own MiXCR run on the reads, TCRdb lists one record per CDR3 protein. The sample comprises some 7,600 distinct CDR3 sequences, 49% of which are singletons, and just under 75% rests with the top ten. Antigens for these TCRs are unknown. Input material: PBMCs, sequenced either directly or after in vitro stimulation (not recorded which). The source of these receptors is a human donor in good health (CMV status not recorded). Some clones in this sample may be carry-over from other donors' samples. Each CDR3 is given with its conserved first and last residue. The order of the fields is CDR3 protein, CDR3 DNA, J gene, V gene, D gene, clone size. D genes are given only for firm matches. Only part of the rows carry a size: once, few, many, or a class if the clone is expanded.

CASSLAVYNEQFF | TGTGCCAGCAGCTTAGCTGTTTACAATGAGCAGTTCTTC | TRBJ2-1 | TRBV7-6 | - | -
CASSPQDEQFF | TGTGCCAGCAGCCCACAGGACGAGCAGTTCTTC | TRBJ2-1 | TRBV12-3/TRBV12-4 | - | -
CASTLGNEKVF | TGTGCCAGCACCTTGGGGAATGAGAAGGTCTTC | TRBJ2-1 | TRBV5-5 | - | -
CACSLRVSKQGTEAFF | TGTGCATGCAGCCTCAGGGTTTCCAAACAGGGCACGGAAGCTTTCTTT | TRBJ1-1 | TRBV12-3/TRBV12-4 | - | few
CASSSLSLRVVERSYNEQFF | TGTGCCAGCAGCTCCCTAAGCCTCCGTGTTGTAGAAAGGTCCTACAATGAGCAGTTCTTC | TRBJ2-1 | TRBV12-3/TRBV12-4 | - | -
CASSLVPPGTEAFF | TGTGCCAGCAGCTTAGTCCCGCCAGGCACTGAAGCTTTCTTT | TRBJ1-1 | TRBV7-9 | - | few
CASSLESGTRTSNSPLHF | TGTGCCAGCAGCTTGGAATCGGGGACCCGGACGTCCAATTCACCCCTCCACTTT | TRBJ1-6 | TRBV5-4 | - | -
CASSYRRLAGEWEQYF | TGTGCCAGCAGTTACCGCAGACTAGCGGGAGAATGGGAGCAGTACTTC | TRBJ2-7 | TRBV6-5 | TRBD2 | few
CASSLATGRVNTEAFF | TGTGCCAGCAGCTTAGCGACAGGGCGGGTCAACACTGAAGCTTTCTTT | TRBJ1-1 | TRBV11-2 | TRBD1 | -
CASSPGLAATYNEQFF | TGTGCCAGCAGCCCGGGACTAGCGGCGACCTACAATGAGCAGTTCTTC | TRBJ2-1 | TRBV11-2 | TRBD2 | -
CASSDRDNEQFF | TGTGCCAGTTCCGACAGGGACAATGAGCAGTTCTTC | TRBJ2-1 | TRBV6-8 | TRBD1 | -
CSASGLSGRLYNEQFF | TGCAGTGCTAGTGGTCTTAGCGGGAGGCTCTACAATGAGCAGTTCTTC | TRBJ2-1 | TRBV20-1 | TRBD2 | -
CASSLTGINYGYTF | TGTGCCAGCAGCTTGACAGGGATTAACTATGGCTACACCTTC | TRBJ1-2 | TRBV7-2 | TRBD1 | -
CAISESEQGRAETRNQPQNF | TGTGCCATCAGTGAGTCGGAACAGGGGAGGGCCGAGACTCGCAATCAGCCCCAGAATTTT | TRBJ1-5 | TRBV10-3 | TRBD1 | -
CASSLRQGNQPQHF | TGTGCCAGCAGCTTGCGACAGGGGAATCAGCCCCAGCATTTT | TRBJ1-5 | TRBV7-2 | TRBD1 | few
CSATASFLPLYDPYF | TGCAGTGCTACAGCTTCCTTTCTCCCGCTCTACGATCCGTACTTC | TRBJ2-7 | TRBV20-1 | - | -
CASSLTAGPNTEAFF | TGTGCCAGCAGCTTAACAGCAGGCCCGAACACTGAAGCTTTCTTT | TRBJ1-1 | TRBV7-2 | - | -
CASSVGFGREPQHF | TGTGCCAGCAGCGTAGGGTTCGGCAGGGAGCCCCAGCATTTT | TRBJ1-5 | TRBV9 | - | -
CASRPTGKTEAFF | TGTGCCAGCAGACCCACGGGGAAGACTGAAGCTTTCTTT | TRBJ1-1 | TRBV12-3/TRBV12-4 | - | few
CASTMRRGRGETQYF | TGTGCCAGTACCATGAGGAGGGGGCGCGGAGAGACCCAGTACTTC | TRBJ2-5 | TRBV19 | - | -
CASRPTGETQYF | TGTGCCAGCAGGCCGACAGGGGAGACCCAGTACTTC | TRBJ2-5 | TRBV6-8 | TRBD1 | -
CASSSIYTGTCEDNQPQPF | TGTGCCAGTAGTTCAATATATACCGGTACATGTGAAGACAATCAGCCCCAGCCTTTT | TRBJ1-5 | TRBV19 | - | -
CASTWTGGGCTF | TGTGCAAGCACCTGGACAGGGGGGGGCTGCACCTTC | TRBJ1-2 | TRBV5-5 | TRBD1 | -
CASSGTAGRNSPLHF | TGTGCCTCTTCGGGGACGGCCGGCCGCAATTCACCCCTCCACTTT | TRBJ1-6 | TRBV9 | - | -
CASSGIRGLSFEVVSYNEQFF | TGTGCCAGCAGCGGAATCAGGGGGCTATCCTTTGAGGTGGTTTCCTACAATGAGCAGTTCTTC | TRBJ2-1 | TRBV7-6 | TRBD1 | -
CSSSLFSTACNERLF | TGTTCCAGCAGCTTGTTCTCGACAGCGTGCAATGAGCGGTTATTC | TRBJ2-1 | TRBV5-1 | - | -
CASRLTGPTQYF | TGTGCCAGCAGACTGACAGGGCCGACCCAGTACTTC | TRBJ2-5 | TRBV6-1 | TRBD1 | -
CASRLYNEQFF | TGCGCCAGCAGATTATACAATGAGCAGTTCTTC | TRBJ2-1 | TRBV10-2 | - | -
CASTPTPPASGDEQFF | TGTGCCAGCACTCCCACCCCCCCCGCTAGCGGGGATGAGCAGTTCTTC | TRBJ2-1 | TRBV28 | TRBD2 | -
CASREILAGEGSIQYF | TGTGCCAGCAGAGAGATACTAGCGGGAGAAGGTAGCATTCAGTACTTC | TRBJ2-4 | TRBV7-9 | TRBD2 | -
CASGLVSVLGAVPYTEPVF | TGTGCTAGTGGTTTGGTATCGGTACTAGGGGCCGTCCCCTACACTGAGCCGGTCTTC | TRBJ2-1 | TRBV12-5 | - | -
CSARSNRASGSYNEQFF | TGCAGTGCTAGAAGCAATCGGGCTAGCGGGAGCTACAATGAGCAGTTCTTC | TRBJ2-1 | TRBV20-1 | TRBD2 | few
CASIEFRVSSGANVLPF | TGTGCCAGCATTGAGTTTAGGGTTTCCTCTGGGGCCAACGTCCTGCCTTTC | TRBJ2-6 | TRBV6-1 | - | -
CASRYTGTGDNSPLHF | TGTGCCAGCAGATACACCGGGACAGGGGATAATTCACCCCTCCACTTT | TRBJ1-6 | TRBV12-3/TRBV12-4 | TRBD1 | many
CSARGSGQPQHF | TGCAGTGCTCGAGGGTCTGGGCAGCCCCAGCATTTT | TRBJ1-5 | TRBV20-1 | - | -
CASSYHKGPLSTEAFF | TGTGCCAGCAGTTACCACAAGGGACCCTTGAGCACTGAAGCTTTCTTT | TRBJ1-1 | TRBV27 | - | -
CASSLGDVTPTGLGSVSTF | TGTGCCAGCAGCTTAGGGGACGTCACGCCGACAGGGTTGGGTAGTGTCTCAACCTTC | TRBJ1-2 | TRBV7-2 | TRBD1 | -
CASSFGDVPPTGLGSCFTF | TGTGCCAGCAGCTTTGGGGACGTCCCTCCGACAGGGTTGGGTAGTTGCTTCACCTTC | TRBJ1-2 | TRBV7-2 | TRBD1 | -
CASSLGQLNTEAFF | TGTGCCAGCAGCTTGGGACAGCTGAACACTGAAGCTTTCTTT | TRBJ1-1 | TRBV7-2 | TRBD1 | few
CASGVVSVRGAVPYNEQFF | TGTGCTAGTGGTGTGGTATCGGTAAGAGGTGCCGTCCCCTACAATGAGCAGTTCTTC | TRBJ2-1 | TRBV12-5 | - | -
CASSSLSLFGGERSYIEQSF | TGTGCCAGCAGCTCCCTAAGCCTCTTTGGGGGAGAAAGGTCCTACATTGAGCAGTCCTTC | TRBJ2-1 | TRBV12-3/TRBV12-4 | - | -
CASSLATYGYTF | TGTGCCAGCAGTTTAGCGACTTATGGCTACACCTTC | TRBJ1-2 | TRBV12-3/TRBV12-4 | - | -
CASSLRTGGAFF | TGTGCCAGCAGCTTGAGGACAGGGGGAGCTTTCTTT | TRBJ1-1 | TRBV7-2 | TRBD1 | -
CASSFRSYNSPLHF | TGTGCCAGCAGTTTTAGGAGTTATAATTCACCCCTCCACTTT | TRBJ1-6 | TRBV27 | - | -
CASSPRKGLISYNEQFF | TGTGCCAGCAGTCCGAGAAAAGGACTGATCTCCTACAATGAGCAGTTCTTC | TRBJ2-1 | TRBV7-2 | - | -